The 27 T cell receptor beta chains given below trace back to one sample, sequenced in a study of metastatic and nonmetastatic thyroid tumors. Not a single patient had been given any form of treatment at any point before undergoing thyroid surgery. TCRdb reanalyzed the PCR reads via MiXCR. This table holds about 34,000 clones, 16% found once. The sequencing sample was made of blood. Receptors were obtained from a female donor with papillary thyroid cancer or a benign thyroid nodule (not recorded which). Some clones in this sample may be carry-over from other donors' samples.

This clone was seen only a few times. A much larger clone lies a single base off, so this may be a read error. The same CDR3 arises from other DNA sequences in this sample as well. This chain uses TRBV15 with TRBJ2-1; either TRBD1 or TRBD2 may fit D (6 bases each). The CDR3 loop spans 19 amino acids. The V gene's germline CDR1 is LNHNV and CDR2 YYDKDF (reference sequence). V dropped 7 bases and J dropped 9 bases, with 34 bases sitting between them. CDR3: CATNQRGSRGTPPPPEQFF. The CDR3 region has the DNA TGTGCCACCAACCAGAGGGGCAGTCGGGGGACACCTCCCCCCCCTGAGCAGTTCTTC.

Many counts were recorded for this clone. The chain carries TRBV19 and TRBJ2-6; 7 bases match TRBD2. J was trimmed by 2 bases and V by 3 bases; bases with no gene match: 4. The CDR3 consists of 16 residues. The germline gives CDR1 LNHDA, CDR2 SQIVND (reference sequence). The CDR3 is CASSIREGTGANVLTF. In nucleotides, the CDR3 is TGTGCCAGTAGTATCAGGGAGGGGACTGGGGCCAACGTCCTGACTTTC.

This clone was observed at least ten times. CDR3 coding DNA: TGTGCCAGCAGTGAAATCCGTGCTAGCGGATCCTACGAGCAGTACTTC. Amino acid sequence: CASSEIRASGSYEQYF. The chain employs TRBV25-1 and TRBJ2-7; 7 nucleotides align to TRBD2. After removal of 2 bases from V and 1 base from J, the junction contained 8 bases not matched to a gene. This CDR3 is built from 16 residues. Per germline, CDR1 MGHDK and CDR2 SYGVNS.

This clone was found many times. The chain combines TRBV11-2 with TRBJ2-7, with 7 positions matching TRBD1. The germline V gene encodes CDR1 SGHAT and CDR2 FQNNGV. The CDR3 runs 13 residues. J was trimmed by 2 bases and V by 5 bases; bases with no gene match: 3. The CDR3 loop reads CASSHGQAYEQYF. CDR3 DNA sequence: TGTGCCAGCAGCCACGGACAGGCCTACGAGCAGTACTTC.

This clone was detected ten times or more. The chain joins TRBV15 to TRBJ2-7, with a possible D match to TRBD2 (5 bases). This CDR3 comprises 16 residues. Germline CDR1 LNHNV, CDR2 YYDKDF (reference sequence). Deletions cut 1 base from V and 3 bases from J, with 16 bases between. The CDR3 here is CATSRGPGGSRYEQYF. DNA for the CDR3: TGTGCCACCAGCAGAGGCCCGGGTGGGAGTCGCTACGAGCAGTACTTC.

This clone was counted a few times. This may come from a read error, since a much larger clone is one base off. Written as DNA, the CDR3 is TGTGCCAGCAGTCCCCCTCCGGGACAGGGAGCTTTCTTT. This gives the protein CASSPPPGQGAFF. This chain joins TRBV27 and TRBJ1-1; 9 bases map to TRBD1. J gave up 10 bases and V 5 bases, and 8 bases lay outside the gene matches. The CDR3 length is 13 residues. The germline gives CDR1 MNHEY, CDR2 SMNVEV (reference sequence).

The chain recombines TRBV9 with TRBJ2-3; 11 positions agree with TRBD2. Germline values: CDR1 SGDLS, CDR2 YYNGEE. Trimming took 2 bases from V and 5 from J; bases not matched to a gene: 10. This CDR3 comprises 17 residues. The CDR3 is CASSVTGTSGWVDTQYF. Here the CDR3 DNA reads TGTGCCAGCAGCGTTACCGGGACTAGCGGTTGGGTAGATACGCAGTATTTT.

This clone was found many times. The chain employs TRBV12-3 or TRBV12-4 and TRBJ2-1, with D maybe TRBD2 (7 bases). CDR3 size: 14 residues. The V end lost 6 bases, the J end lost 9 bases, and 18 bases lay between the germline ends. DNA of the CDR3: TGTGCCAGCAGCAGGTTGCGGGGGCAAGGTGAGCAGTTCTTC. Its protein product is CASSRLRGQGEQFF.

This clone was seen many times. The rearrangement links TRBV30 to TRBJ1-2, with 8 nucleotides matching TRBD1. The CDR3 loop spans 14 amino acids. CDR1 is GTSNPN, CDR2 SVGIG, per germline (reference sequence). Trimming at V came to 5 bases and at J to 4 bases, leaving 9 bases not matched to a gene. The CDR3 loop reads CAWQTGGKSYGYTF. The CDR3 coding sequence is TGTGCCTGGCAAACAGGGGGGAAAAGCTATGGCTACACCTTC.

There are many counts of this clone. The V call is TRBV12-3 or TRBV12-4, the J call TRBJ2-3, with D hard to call. There are 13 residues in the CDR3. Trimming cost V 5 bases and J 3 bases, with 9 bases left between them. The CDR3 loop is CASSTLSTDTQYF. In nucleotides, the CDR3 is TGTGCCAGCAGTACGTTATCTACAGATACGCAGTATTTT.

This clone was recorded many times. The chain recombines TRBV6-1 with TRBJ1-5, with D unresolved. The V gene's germline CDR1 is MNHNS and CDR2 SASEGT. V lost 3 bases and J 2 bases, leaving 8 bases between the germline ends. CDR3 length equals 14 residues. The CDR3 DNA sequence: TGTGCCAGCAGTGATATTAAGGGCAATCAGCCCCAGCATTTT. This gives the protein CASSDIKGNQPQHF.

Many counts were recorded for this clone. The chain combines TRBV6-2 or TRBV6-3 with TRBJ2-6; D call uncertain. The CDR3 sequence is 14 residues long. V shed 1 base and J shed 0 bases, with 1 base lying between them. The germline V gene encodes CDR1 MNHEY and CDR2 SVGEGT. Here the CDR3 reads CASSYYSGANVLTF. CDR3 sequence (DNA): TGTGCCAGCAGTTACTACTCTGGGGCCAACGTCCTGACTTTC.

This clone was observed at least ten times. The rearrangement uses TRBV5-1 and TRBJ1-1; D unclear. The CDR3 runs to 18 residues. V was clipped by 7 bases and J by 4 bases, with 29 bases between them. Germline V gene sequence: CDR1 SGHRS, CDR2 YFSETQ. This chain's CDR3 is CASGEGLVTGPLSTEAFF. DNA of the CDR3: TGCGCCAGCGGGGAAGGCTTGGTTACCGGGCCGCTAAGCACTGAAGCTTTCTTT. The whole variable domain, remainder taken from reference TRBV5-1 and TRBJ1-1, is KAGVTQTPRYLIKTRGQQVTLSCSPISGHRSVSWYQQTPGQGLQFLFEYFSETQRNKGNFPGRFSGRQFSNSRSEMNVSTLELGDSALYLCASGEGLVTGPLSTEAFFGQGTRLTVV.

The gene calls are TRBV5-5 and TRBJ2-7; a possible D gene is TRBD1 (6 bases). V lost 10 bases to trimming and J lost 3 bases, with 11 bases between them. The CDR3 is made up of 11 amino acids. Germline V CDR1 and CDR2: SGHKS, YYEKEE (reference sequence). CDR3: CAPEGVYEQYF. As DNA, the CDR3 is TGTGCCCCAGAGGGGGTCTACGAGCAGTACTTC.

This clone showed up many times. Possible read error: a much larger clone is one base away. This chain joins TRBV6-6 and TRBJ2-1; 10 positions agree with TRBD2. The CDR3 is made up of 15 amino acids. V gave up 6 bases and J gave up 6 bases; unmatched junction bases: 8. Per the germline V gene, CDR1 is MNHNY and CDR2 is SVGAGI (reference sequence). The chain's CDR3 is CASRLLAGQGNEQFF. The CDR3 region has the DNA TGTGCCAGCAGGTTACTAGCGGGACAAGGCAATGAGCAGTTCTTC.

With respect to this clone: Compared with germline, one end of the junction differs, possibly owing to a read error. J is TRBJ2-1 and V is TRBV20-1, with 8 nucleotides matching TRBD2. The germline gives CDR1 DFQATT, CDR2 SNEGSKA (reference sequence). CDR3 length: 11 residues. CDR3 loop: CSAMVRREVSF. DNA for the CDR3: TGCAGTGCGATGGTCAGGCGGGAGGTGAGCTTC.

This clone was recorded at least ten times. V gene TRBV10-3 combines with J gene TRBJ1-1; possible D gene TRBD1, 5 bases. Trimming removed 0 bases at V and 9 bases at J, with 14 bases between. This CDR3 has 14 residues. CDR1 and CDR2 (germline): ENHRY, SYGVKD. DNA for the CDR3: TGTGCCATCAGTGAGTCCCAGGCAGGGAGGCAAGCTTTCTTT. It translates to CAISESQAGRQAFF.

This clone has at least ten counts. This sequence joins TRBV3-1 and TRBJ2-5; 8 positions agree with TRBD2. J lost 2 bases, V lost 5 bases, and 10 bases had no gene match. The CDR3 is made up of 16 amino acids. CDR1 and CDR2 from the germline V gene are LGHDT and YNNKEL (reference sequence). CDR3 residues: CASSVHAGGLQETQYF. The DNA of the CDR3 is TGTGCCAGCAGCGTCCACGCGGGAGGCCTACAAGAGACCCAGTACTTC.

This clone has ten or more counts. The genes are TRBV2 and TRBJ1-2; the D is unclear. The CDR3 runs to 12 residues. Germline assignment: CDR1 SNHLY and CDR2 FYNNEI. V lost 7 bases, J lost 7 bases, and 13 bases lay in between. This CDR3 reads CASKASASGYTF. The CDR3 bases are TGTGCCAGCAAGGCATCCGCTTCTGGCTACACCTTC.

Ten or more counts support this clone. The CDR3 sequence: CATSGAGTRGEKLFF. The DNA for the CDR3 is TGTGCCACCTCCGGCGCCGGGACGCGGGGGGAAAAACTGTTTTTT. This sequence joins TRBV19 and TRBJ1-4; D is perhaps TRBD1 (5 bases). CDR3 length: 15 amino acids. Trimming removed 10 bases from V and 8 bases from J, with 23 bases in between. Germline V gene lookup returns CDR1 LNHDA and CDR2 SQIVND (reference sequence).

Here the CDR3 reads CASSVPSTGRTGELFF. CDR3 nucleotides: TGTGCCAGCAGCGTACCTAGTACAGGGCGCACCGGGGAGCTGTTTTTT. The chain employs TRBV9 and TRBJ2-2, with a tentative D call TRBD1 (6 bases). In germline, CDR1 is SGDLS, CDR2 YYNGEE. The CDR3 spans 16 residues. Deletions cut 1 base from V and 4 bases from J, with 14 bases between.

Ten or more counts support this clone. This rearrangement joins TRBV18 to TRBJ1-5; no reliable D call. CDR1 is KGHSH, CDR2 LQKENI, per germline. Trimming pared 6 bases from V and 8 bases from J, leaving 14 bases between. This CDR3 is built from 13 residues. The CDR3 DNA sequence: TGTGCCAGCTCCCTAAGACTGGGCGAGCCCCAGCATTTT. As protein: CASSLRLGEPQHF. Complete variable domain (other parts from reference TRBV18 and TRBJ1-5): NAGVMQNPRHLVRRRGQEARLRCSPMKGHSHVYWYRQLPEEGLKFMVYLQKENIIDESGMPKERFSAEFPKEGPSILRIQQVVRGDSAAYFCASSLRLGEPQHFGDGTRLSIL.

This clone came up a few times. The chain recombines TRBV27 with TRBJ2-5; D is perhaps TRBD2 (6 bases). The V and J ends lost 2 bases and 4 bases respectively, with 17 bases between them. Looked up from germline, CDR1 is MNHEY and CDR2 is SMNVEV (reference sequence). This CDR3 has 16 amino acids. The CDR3 protein is CASSLSKAGRGETQYF. CDR3 DNA: TGTGCCAGCAGTTTAAGTAAGGCGGGACGGGGAGAGACCCAGTACTTC.

In its sample, this clone was seen many times. The chain uses TRBV4-1 and TRBJ2-2, with D hard to call. Trimming left V 4 bases short and J 4 bases short, with 10 bases between. The V gene's germline CDR1 is MGHRA and CDR2 YSYEKL. CDR3 length: 14 amino acids. The CDR3 sequence is CASSPRTTTGELFF. The CDR3 nucleotides read TGCGCCAGCAGCCCCCGAACAACCACCGGGGAGCTGTTTTTT.

This clone was counted ten times or more. The chain carries TRBV4-1 and TRBJ1-1, with TRBD1 as a possible D gene (5 bases). Per the germline V gene, CDR1 is MGHRA and CDR2 is YSYEKL. CDR3 length equals 14 residues. Between the trimmed V and J ends, which lost 5 bases and 1 base, there was a span of 11 bases. Here the CDR3 DNA reads TGCGCCAGCAGCTCACCAGGGAGGAACACTGAAGCTTTCTTT. Its translation is CASSSPGRNTEAFF.

This clone was recorded only once. One end of the junction is discordant with germline, which a read error may explain. J is TRBJ2-2 and V is TRBV6-1; D may be TRBD2 (6 bases). This CDR3 has 14 amino acids. Germline CDR1 reads MNHNS; CDR2 reads SASEGT. CDR3 sequence (DNA): TGTGCCAGCAGAGACCCCGGGAGCCCCGGGGAGTTGTTTTTT. This sequence encodes CASRDPGSPGELFF.

This clone was seen at least ten times. The rearrangement joins TRBV6-1 to TRBJ1-4; TRBD1 aligns across 10 bases. Germline V gene lookup returns CDR1 MNHNS and CDR2 SASEGT. CDR3 length equals 15 residues. With 1 base clipped from V and 7 bases from J, the junction kept 3 bases outside the gene matches. The CDR3 bases are TGTGCCAGCAGTGAAGGGGGGACAGGGGTTGAAAAACTGTTTTTT. Protein: CASSEGGTGVEKLFF.